The 8 T cell receptor beta chains below come from one sample, sequenced in a study of CD8 T cells in ankylosing spondylitis (dated by TCRdb to the late 2010s). Study-wide findings and limitations: A TCR beta motif of fewer than 10 highly homologous amino acid variants appeared characteristic of blood from ankylosing spondylitis patients.

The antigens for these receptors are not known. Library method: 5' RACE. For sequencing, an Illumina HiSeq 2500 was employed. TCRdb reran the public reads through fastp at Q25 and MiXCR, keeping productive beta chains. Records with the same CDR3 protein are collapsed into one entry carrying the most frequent genes and DNA. This sample comprises 200,000 to 250,000 distinct CDR3 sequences, more than 5.5% of them detected only once. The ten largest clones take up approximately 15% of the sample. The sample comprised blood, either unsorted or a sorted T cell fraction (not recorded which). These receptors all stem from a male donor with ankylosing spondylitis.

At least ten counts were recorded for this clonotype. The chain combines TRBV4-2 with TRBJ1-2; D is unresolved. The germline CDR1 and CDR2 sequences are LGHNA and YNFKEQ. Trimming left V 1 base short and J 8 bases short, with 11 bases between. This CDR3 region has 13 residues. This CDR3 reads CASSQVGGNGYTF. The CDR3 DNA is TGTGCCAGCAGCCAAGTGGGCGGGAACGGCTACACCTTC.

Many counts were recorded for this clonotype. V gene TRBV20-1 combines with J gene TRBJ2-7; 8 positions agree with TRBD1. The CDR3 sequence is 14 residues long. Germline CDR1 and CDR2: DFQATT and SNEGSKA (reference sequence). The J segment lost 1 base and the V segment lost 5 bases, leaving 7 bases of the junction unmatched. The CDR3 nucleotides are TGCAGTGCTTCCGACAGGGGTTATTCCTACGAGCAGTACTTC. This sequence encodes CSASDRGYSYEQYF.

This clonotype was seen many times. This CDR3 is CASSTRQGDQETQYF. The DNA of the CDR3 is TGTGCCAGCAGCACCCGACAGGGGGACCAAGAGACCCAGTACTTC. This chain links TRBV7-9 with TRBJ2-5; 9 bases match TRBD1. The CDR3 covers 15 residues. CDR1 and CDR2 from the germline V gene are SEHNR and FQNEAQ (reference sequence). With V trimmed by 5 bases and J by 0 bases, 4 bases remained unmatched.

This clonotype was seen repeatedly, ten times or more. The V and J genes are TRBV28 and TRBJ1-5, with D tentatively TRBD1 (6 bases). The germline V and J ends were trimmed by 5 bases and 2 bases, with 13 bases remaining between them. Germline V gene lookup returns CDR1 MDHEN and CDR2 SYDVKM. The CDR3 totals 15 residues. The chain's CDR3 is CASSLRGGGNQPQHF. The DNA of the CDR3 is TGTGCCAGCAGTCTCAGGGGTGGGGGCAATCAGCCCCAGCATTTT.

This clonotype was seen repeatedly, ten times or more. This rearrangement joins TRBV12-3 or TRBV12-4 to TRBJ2-2, with TRBD1 matching 7 bases. Trimming took 3 bases from V and 6 from J; bases not matched to a gene: 4. The CDR3 covers 14 residues. CDR3 bases: TGTGCCAGCAGTTTTTTCCAGGGGGCCGGGGAGCTGTTTTTT. This codes for CASSFFQGAGELFF.

This clonotype was seen at least ten times. The chain has TRBV10-3 and TRBJ1-2; D uncertain. CDR1 and CDR2 (germline): ENHRY, SYGVKD. There are 11 residues in the CDR3. V was shortened by 6 bases and J by 4 bases, with 6 bases between the two germline ends. The CDR3 coding sequence is TGTGCCATCAGACTTAGCTATGGCTACACCTTC. This translates into CAIRLSYGYTF.

This clonotype has just a few counts. The rearrangement uses TRBV4-3 and TRBJ2-5; D is uncertain. Deletions cut 0 bases from V and 2 bases from J, with 13 bases between. The germline gives CDR1 LGHNA, CDR2 YSLEER. The CDR3 is 16 residues long. The CDR3 loop is CASSQDFGLEQETQYF. The DNA for the CDR3 is TGCGCCAGCAGCCAAGATTTCGGGTTGGAGCAAGAGACCCAGTACTTC.

This clonotype has ten or more counts. The chain has TRBV7-8 and TRBJ2-1; perhaps TRBD1 as D (6 bases). The CDR3 has 15 residues. Germline V gene sequence: CDR1 SGHVS, CDR2 FQNEAQ. Trimming removed 1 base from V and 5 bases from J, with 12 bases in between. The CDR3: CASSLGWGHDNEQFF. Written as DNA, the CDR3 is TGTGCCAGCAGCTTAGGGTGGGGGCATGACAATGAGCAGTTCTTC.